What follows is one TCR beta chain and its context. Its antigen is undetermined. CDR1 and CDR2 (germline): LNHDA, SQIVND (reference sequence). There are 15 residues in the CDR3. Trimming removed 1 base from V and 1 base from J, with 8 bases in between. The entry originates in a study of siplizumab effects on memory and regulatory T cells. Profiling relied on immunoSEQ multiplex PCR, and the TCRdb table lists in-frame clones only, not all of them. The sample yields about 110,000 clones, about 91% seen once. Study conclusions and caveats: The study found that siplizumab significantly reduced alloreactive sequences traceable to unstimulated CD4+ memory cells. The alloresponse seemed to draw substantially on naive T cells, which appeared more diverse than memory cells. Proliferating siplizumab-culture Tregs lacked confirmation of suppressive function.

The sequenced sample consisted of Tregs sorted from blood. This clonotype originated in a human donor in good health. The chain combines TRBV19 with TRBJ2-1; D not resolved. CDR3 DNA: TGTGCCAGTAGTATAGGGTCGAAATCCTACAATGAGCAGTTCTTC. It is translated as CASSIGSKSYNEQFF.